This T cell receptor beta chain was identified in a study of T cell repertoires in cytomegalovirus infection. In the study overall: Both a matching HLA type and CMV infection were indicated by public TCR beta signatures.

Via MiXCR, TCRdb re-called the reads, giving one row per CDR3 protein. The data show roughly 250,000 distinct CDR3 sequences, about 23% seen once. Per the germline V gene, CDR1 is MDHEN and CDR2 is SYDVKM. The CDR3 contains 15 residues. V was clipped by 2 bases and J by 2 bases; unmatched bases: 3. V usage is TRBV28 and J usage is TRBJ1-5, with TRBD1 identical over 7 bases. The clonotype was recovered from a human donor in good health (CMV status not recorded). Some clones in this sample may be carry-over from other donors' samples. The sequenced material came from CD8+ T cells from PBMCs. CDR3 DNA sequence: TGTGCCAGCAGTTTAGTTACAGGGGGCAATCAGCCCCAGCATTTT. Protein product: CASSLVTGGNQPQHF.